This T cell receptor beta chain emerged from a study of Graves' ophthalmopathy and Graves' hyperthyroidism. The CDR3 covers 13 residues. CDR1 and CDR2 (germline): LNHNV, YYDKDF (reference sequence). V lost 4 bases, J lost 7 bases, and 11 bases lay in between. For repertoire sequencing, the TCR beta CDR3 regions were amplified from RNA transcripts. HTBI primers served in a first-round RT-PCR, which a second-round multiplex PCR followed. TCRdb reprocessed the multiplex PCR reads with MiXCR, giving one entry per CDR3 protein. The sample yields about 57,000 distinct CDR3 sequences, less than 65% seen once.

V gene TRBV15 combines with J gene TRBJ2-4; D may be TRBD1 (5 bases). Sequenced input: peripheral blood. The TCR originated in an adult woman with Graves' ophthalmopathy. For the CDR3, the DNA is TGTGCCACCAGCACAGGCGACAGCAACATTCAGTACTTC. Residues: CATSTGDSNIQYF.